Following are 14 T cell receptor beta chains from one sample sequenced in a study of control samples from healthy donors and cancer patients. Data came from immunoSEQ multiplex PCR; TCRdb stores just in-frame clones and leaves some out. The sample contains approximately 150,000 clones, 80% to 90% of which appear only once. Sequencing used blood. These receptor sequences come from a man between 18 and 29 years old in good health.

The DNA of the CDR3 is TGTGCCAGCAGCCGAACTACAGGGGGATTAGCTCAGCCCCAGCATTTT. Translation gives CASSRTTGGLAQPQHF. J is TRBJ1-5 and V is TRBV4-2, with 8 bases identical to TRBD1. This CDR3 contains 16 residues. Trimming removed 4 bases from V and 6 bases from J; junction bases left unmatched: 11. Looked up from germline, CDR1 is LGHNA and CDR2 is YNFKEQ.

This chain links TRBV30 with TRBJ1-6; 10 bases are shared with TRBD1. The CDR3 runs to 13 residues. The germline V gene encodes CDR1 GTSNPN and CDR2 SVGIG (reference sequence). Trimming removed 5 bases from V and 7 bases from J; junction bases left unmatched: 2. The CDR3 DNA reads as TGTGCCTGGGGGACAGGGGACAATTCACCCCTCCACTTT. Protein: CAWGTGDNSPLHF.

V usage is TRBV7-9 and J usage is TRBJ2-5; 13 bases line up with TRBD2. Germline V gene lookup returns CDR1 SEHNR and CDR2 FQNEAQ (reference sequence). Germline trimming cut 5 bases from V and 2 bases from J; bases unmatched to any gene: 5. The CDR3 is 16 residues long. Here the CDR3 reads CASSPRGLAGQETQYF. The CDR3 DNA follows: TGTGCCAGCAGCCCGCGGGGACTAGCGGGGCAAGAGACCCAGTACTTC.

The chain couples TRBV5-1 to TRBJ1-2; 8 nucleotides align to TRBD1. V shed 4 bases and J 4 bases; nucleotides not matched to a gene: 6. Germline V gives CDR1 SGHRS, CDR2 YFSETQ. This CDR3 spans 14 amino acids. CDR3 protein: CASSQGQDGYGYTF. The CDR3 bases are TGCGCCAGCAGCCAGGGACAGGATGGCTATGGCTACACCTTC.

This clone has only a few counts. The chain links TRBV5-8 to TRBJ2-1; a possible D gene is TRBD2 (5 bases). This CDR3 comprises 17 residues. Trimming took off 1 base at V and 4 bases at J, with 18 bases between the two ends. CDR1 and CDR2 from the germline V gene are SGHTS and YDEGEE. The CDR3 nucleotides are TGTGCCAGCAGCTTGATTGGAGGTGGGATGGGGTACAATGAGCAGTTCTTC. Translated: CASSLIGGGMGYNEQFF.

CDR3 in amino acids: CASSQYPQGGGADNEQFF. Written as DNA, the CDR3 is TGTGCCAGCAGCCAATATCCCCAGGGCGGGGGGGCCGACAATGAGCAGTTCTTC. V gene TRBV16 combines with J gene TRBJ2-1; 9 nucleotides line up with TRBD2. Per the germline V gene, CDR1 is KGHSY and CDR2 is FQNENV. This CDR3 spans 18 amino acids. V dropped 1 base and J dropped 5; count of bases not matched to a gene: 12.

This sequence joins TRBV9 and TRBJ1-2, with D unresolved. This CDR3 has 13 amino acids. Looked up from germline, CDR1 is SGDLS and CDR2 is YYNGEE. Between the trimmed V and J ends, which lost 3 bases and 4 bases, there was a span of 10 bases. CDR3 DNA sequence: TGTGCCAGCAGCGGGCTATCACTCTATGGCTACACCTTC. It codes for CASSGLSLYGYTF.

This chain connects TRBV5-1 to TRBJ1-2; a weak D match, TRBD1 (5 bases). Germline CDR1 reads SGHRS; CDR2 reads YFSETQ. V was shortened by 0 bases and J by 4 bases, with 13 bases between the two germline ends. The CDR3 spans 15 residues. CDR3 bases: TGCGCCAGCAGCTTGGCCCAGGGAATCGTCTATGGCTACACCTTC. This sequence encodes CASSLAQGIVYGYTF.

The rearrangement links TRBV28 to TRBJ1-6; D is ambiguous. This CDR3 spans 13 amino acids. Trimming pared 6 bases from V and 6 bases from J, leaving 9 bases between. Germline V lookup: CDR1 MDHEN, CDR2 SYDVKM. CDR3 protein: CASSVSLNSPLHF. The CDR3 nucleotides are TGTGCCAGCAGCGTGAGTCTTAATTCACCCCTCCACTTT.

This clone was found a few times. V gene TRBV7-8 combines with J gene TRBJ2-7; 9 nucleotides line up with TRBD1. Germline V CDR1 and CDR2: SGHVS, FQNEAQ. Trimming took 5 bases from V and 1 from J; bases not matched to a gene: 9. This CDR3 spans 16 amino acids. CDR3 nucleotide sequence: TGTGCCAGCAGCATAACCGGGACAGGGCTGTCCTACGAGCAGTACTTC. The encoded protein is CASSITGTGLSYEQYF.

The chain combines TRBV5-6 with TRBJ1-2; no reliable D call. This CDR3 spans 12 amino acids. The ends were cut back, 4 bases at V and 3 bases at J, with 7 bases in the middle. CDR1 and CDR2 (germline): SGHDT, YYEEEE. CDR3 sequence reads: CASSVSDYGYTF. Written as DNA, the CDR3 is TGTGCCAGCAGCGTGTCCGACTATGGCTACACCTTC.

There are many counts of this clone. J is TRBJ1-1 and V is TRBV9; D is unresolved. Trimming pared 0 bases from V and 4 bases from J, leaving 16 bases between. The CDR3 has 16 amino acids. Germline assignment: CDR1 SGDLS and CDR2 YYNGEE. The CDR3 bases are TGTGCCAGCAGCGTAGGGTCCACATTTCTTGGCACTGAAGCTTTCTTT. It codes for CASSVGSTFLGTEAFF.

The chain couples TRBV11-2 to TRBJ2-2; 10 nucleotides align to TRBD2. The CDR3 spans 16 residues. Germline V gives CDR1 SGHAT, CDR2 FQNNGV. V lost 2 bases and J lost 5; bases outside the gene matches: 5. The DNA of the CDR3 is TGTGCCAGCAGCTTAACAGCGGGGGGGCAAACCGGGGAGCTGTTTTTT. Translated, it gives CASSLTAGGQTGELFF.

This clone has more than one count but fewer than ten. The chain is built from TRBV3-1 (or the pseudogene TRBV3-2) and TRBJ1-2, with a possible D match to TRBD1 (6 bases). The germline gives CDR1 LGHDT, CDR2 YNNKEL (reference sequence). The CDR3 extends over 23 amino acids. V shed 0 bases and J shed 7 bases, with 39 bases lying between them. CDR3 sequence (DNA): TGTGCCAGCAGCCAAGATTCGGGCGCAACGTTATGGGGGCACCATCGTTATAATGGTGGCTACACCTTC. Translation gives CASSQDSGATLWGHHRYNGGYTF.